The 15 T cell receptor beta chains listed next were all sequenced from one sample in a study of radiation and T cells in renal cell carcinoma. Clones were read by immunoSEQ multiplex PCR, and TCRdb kept only the in-frame ones, dropping some. The sample holds 60,000 to 75,000 clones, about 80% seen once. As for time point: blood 4 weeks post-SBRT, at nephrectomy. Treatment in this sample: 15 Gy SBRT to primary tumor, nephrectomy 4 weeks later. Sequences were derived from blood, sampled from a patient whose treatment included radiotherapy and nephrectomy. The origin of the receptors is a man aged 55 to 70 with renal cell carcinoma.

The V gene is TRBV27, the J gene TRBJ1-4, with D maybe TRBD1 (6 bases). From germline, CDR1 is MNHEY and CDR2 SMNVEV (reference sequence). The CDR3 runs 13 residues. V lost 3 bases to trimming and J lost 6 bases, with 8 bases between them. The CDR3 sequence is CASSFTGHEKLFF. CDR3 nucleotides: TGTGCCAGCAGTTTTACAGGGCATGAAAAACTGTTTTTT.

The chain couples TRBV19 to TRBJ1-1; no definite D call. Germline V lookup: CDR1 LNHDA, CDR2 SQIVND (reference sequence). CDR3 size: 14 residues. Trimming pared 3 bases from V and 3 bases from J, leaving 11 bases between. The CDR3 spells CASSMGYWDTEAFF. DNA of the CDR3: TGTGCCAGTAGTATGGGGTATTGGGACACTGAAGCTTTCTTT.

This clone was seen a handful of times. V is TRBV23-1 and J is TRBJ2-5; 9 bases align to TRBD2. TRBV23-1 is assigned to the ORF class and has an uncertain function. The V segment lost 0 bases and the J segment 1 base; nucleotides outside the gene matches: 3. This CDR3 is 16 amino acids long. CDR3 amino acids: CASSQSVREGQETQYF. The CDR3 nucleotides are TGCGCCAGCAGTCAATCTGTGCGGGAGGGCCAAGAGACCCAGTACTTC.

The gene calls are TRBV15 and TRBJ2-3; 7 bases are a match to TRBD2. This CDR3 is 13 amino acids long. Germline V lookup: CDR1 LNHNV, CDR2 YYDKDF (reference sequence). J was trimmed by 2 bases and V by 8 bases; bases with no gene match: 4. For the CDR3, the DNA is TGTGCCACCGCCACTAGCGACACAGATACGCAGTATTTT. Encoded protein: CATATSDTDTQYF.

This clone has only one observation. The gene calls are TRBV29-1 and TRBJ2-5; 11 bases fit TRBD2. CDR1 and CDR2 from the germline V gene are SQVTM and ANQGSEA. The CDR3 has 14 amino acids. V shed 7 bases, J shed 2 bases, and the junction held 6 bases outside the gene matches. The CDR3 here is CSGRVAGGQETQYF. In DNA, the CDR3 is TGCAGCGGGCGGGTAGCGGGGGGGCAAGAGACCCAGTACTTC.

The chain couples TRBV6-5 to TRBJ2-2, with a tentative D call TRBD1 (5 bases). Germline V gene data show CDR1 as MNHEY and CDR2 as SVGAGI. CDR3 length: 13 amino acids. V was cut by 11 bases and J by 4 bases, with 14 bases left in between. The CDR3 reads CAGGQLGTGELFF. CDR3 DNA sequence: TGTGCCGGTGGACAACTCGGCACCGGGGAGCTGTTTTTT.

V is TRBV29-1 and J is TRBJ1-2; D call uncertain. The ends were cut back, 3 bases at V and 0 bases at J, with 8 bases in the middle. CDR1 is SQVTM and CDR2 is ANQGSEA in the germline V gene. The CDR3 consists of 13 residues. The CDR3: CSVETVPNYGYTF. The CDR3 DNA reads TGCAGCGTTGAGACCGTCCCTAACTATGGCTACACCTTC. The full variable domain, in which reference TRBV29-1 and TRBJ1-2 provide the parts outside the CDR3, is SAVISQKPSRDICQRGTSLTIQCQVDSQVTMMFWYRQQPGQSLTLIATANQGSEATYESGFVIDKFPISRPNLTFSTLTVSNMSPEDSSIYLCSVETVPNYGYTFGSGTRLTVV.

The rearrangement uses TRBV2 and TRBJ2-3; D is perhaps TRBD2 (5 bases). The germline CDR1 and CDR2 sequences are SNHLY and FYNNEI. This CDR3 contains 14 residues. Deletions cut 4 bases from V and 4 bases from J, with 12 bases between. Here the CDR3 reads CASSGPTGADTQYF. The CDR3 nucleotides are TGTGCCAGCAGTGGCCCGACCGGGGCAGATACGCAGTATTTT.

This clone came up a few times. This chain links TRBV27 with TRBJ1-5, with unresolved D. Germline V gene data show CDR1 as MNHEY and CDR2 as SMNVEV (reference sequence). Between the trimmed V and J ends, which lost 5 bases and 7 bases, there was a span of 9 bases. The CDR3 covers 12 residues. The CDR3 DNA reads TGTGCCAGCAGTGGTCCGGGACAGCCCCAGCATTTT. It encodes CASSGPGQPQHF.

The chain is built from TRBV7-3 and TRBJ2-1, with TRBD2 identical over 10 bases. CDR1 is SGHTA, CDR2 FQGTGA, per germline. J gave up 9 bases and V 2 bases, and 4 bases lay outside the gene matches. The CDR3 length is 14 residues. The CDR3 sequence is CASSLGTSAPEQFF. The CDR3 region has the DNA TGTGCCAGCAGCTTAGGGACTAGCGCGCCTGAGCAGTTCTTC.

About this clone: The sample carries other DNA sequences with the same CDR3. The V gene is TRBV4-3, the J gene TRBJ2-5; no definite D call. CDR1 is LGHNA, CDR2 YSLEER, per germline. The CDR3 runs 15 residues. The V end was cut by 1 base, the J end by 0 bases, with 9 bases between. The CDR3 reads CASSQGGQNQETQYF. The DNA of the CDR3 is TGCGCCAGCAGCCAAGGTGGGCAGAACCAAGAGACCCAGTACTTC.

The chain carries TRBV6-5 and TRBJ1-1; D not resolved. Between the trimmed V and J ends, which lost 6 bases and 0 bases, there was a span of 8 bases. Germline V gene sequence: CDR1 MNHEY, CDR2 SVGAGI. The CDR3 has 13 amino acids. The CDR3 spells CASRFGVNTEAFF. The CDR3 coding sequence is TGTGCCAGCAGATTTGGGGTGAACACTGAAGCTTTCTTT.

V and J are TRBV11-2 and TRBJ1-4, with 7 bases matching TRBD1. CDR1 is SGHAT, CDR2 FQNNGV, per germline. V gave up 4 bases and J gave up 6 bases; unmatched junction bases: 8. This CDR3 comprises 15 residues. CDR3: CASSSGTEAHEKLFF. In nucleotides, the CDR3 is TGTGCCAGCAGCTCCGGGACAGAGGCTCATGAAAAACTGTTTTTT.

This sequence joins TRBV21-1 and TRBJ1-2; whether TRBD1, the table's D call, matches the DNA was not checked. TRBV21-1 is annotated as a pseudogene. The CDR3 extends over 18 amino acids. In nucleotides, the CDR3 is TGTGCCAGCAGCAAACCACCGGGACAGGGGGCGCGCGGCTATGGCTACACCTTC. Its translation is CASSKPPGQGARGYGYTF.

The rearrangement uses TRBV6-5 and TRBJ1-2; 10 nucleotides align to TRBD1. The CDR3 contains 16 residues. V lost 2 bases, J lost 8 bases, and 11 bases stayed unmatched. The germline gives CDR1 MNHEY, CDR2 SVGAGI. As DNA, the CDR3 is TGTGCCAGCAGTTACGGACAACCCGGGACAGGGGTGGGCTACACCTTC. It specifies CASSYGQPGTGVGYTF.